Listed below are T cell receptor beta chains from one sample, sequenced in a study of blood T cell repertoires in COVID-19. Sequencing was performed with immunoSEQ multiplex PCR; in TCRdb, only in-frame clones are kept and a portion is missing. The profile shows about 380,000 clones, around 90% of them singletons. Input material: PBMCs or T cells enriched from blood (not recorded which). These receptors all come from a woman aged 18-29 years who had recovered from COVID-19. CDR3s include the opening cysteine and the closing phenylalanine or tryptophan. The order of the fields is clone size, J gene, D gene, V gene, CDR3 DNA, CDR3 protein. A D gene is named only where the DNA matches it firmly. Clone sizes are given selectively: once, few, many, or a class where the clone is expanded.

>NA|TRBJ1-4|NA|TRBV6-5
TGTGCCAGTCAGGGATCTGCAACTAATGAAAAACTGTTTTTT
CASQGSATNEKLFF
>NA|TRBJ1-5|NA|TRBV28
TGTGCCAGCAGGAGAGGACTCAACAATCAGCCCCAGCATTTT
CASRRGLNNQPQHF
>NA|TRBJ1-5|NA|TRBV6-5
TGTGCCAGCAGGCAGTTTTCCAATCAGCCCCAGCATTTT
CASRQFSNQPQHF
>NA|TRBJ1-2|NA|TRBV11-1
TGTGCCAGCAGCTTAGGTGGCAGCTATGGCTACACCTTC
CASSLGGSYGYTF
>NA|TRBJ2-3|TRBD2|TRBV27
TGTGCCAGCAGTACAAGGAGACTAGCGGAGGTCACAGATACGCAGTATTTT
CASSTRRLAEVTDTQYF
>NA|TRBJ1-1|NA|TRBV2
TGTGCCAGCAGTGAAAACAGGAACACTGAAGCTTTCTTT
CASSENRNTEAFF
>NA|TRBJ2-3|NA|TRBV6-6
TGTGCCTGTGTTCGAGACAGCGGCACAGATACGCAGTATTTT
CACVRDSGTDTQYF
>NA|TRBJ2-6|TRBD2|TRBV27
TGTGCCAGCAGTCCATTAGCGGGGTCCCCTGGGGCCAACGTCCTGACTTTC
CASSPLAGSPGANVLTF
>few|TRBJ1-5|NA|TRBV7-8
TGTGCCAGCAGCCCTCGGACAGACTATAGCAATCAGCCCCAGCATTTT
CASSPRTDYSNQPQHF
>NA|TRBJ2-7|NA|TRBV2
TGTGCCAGCTCCGGACTCGAGCAGTACTTC
CASSGLEQYF
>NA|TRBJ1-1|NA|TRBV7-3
TGTGCCAGCAGCTTAATTAGGCGGGTGAACACTGAAGCTTTCTTT
CASSLIRRVNTEAFF
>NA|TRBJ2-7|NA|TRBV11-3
TGTGCCAGCAGCTTAGATCGAGGGGAGCAGTACTTC
CASSLDRGEQYF
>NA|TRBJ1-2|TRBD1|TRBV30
TGTGCCCGGACAGGGAAGGACTATGGCTACACCTTC
CARTGKDYGYTF
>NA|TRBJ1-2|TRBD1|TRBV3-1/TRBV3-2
TGTGCCAGCAGCCCGCGGACAGGCTATGGCTACACCTTC
CASSPRTGYGYTF
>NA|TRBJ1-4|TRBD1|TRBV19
TGTGCCAGTAGCCGGGACAGAACTAATGAAAAACTGTTTTTT
CASSRDRTNEKLFF
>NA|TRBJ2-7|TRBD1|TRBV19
TGTGCCAGTAGTAACATATACGCGGGACAGGGCTACGAGCAGTACTTC
CASSNIYAGQGYEQYF
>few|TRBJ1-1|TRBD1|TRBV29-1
TGCAGCGTTAAAGGGACAGTTAACACTGAAGCTTTCTTT
CSVKGTVNTEAFF
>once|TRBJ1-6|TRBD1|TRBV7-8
TGTGCCAGCAGCTGGGACAGCTTTGGTAATTCACCCCTCCACTTT
CASSWDSFGNSPLHF
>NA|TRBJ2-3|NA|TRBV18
TGTGCCAGCTCACCACGGAACCTGGGGCGGGGAAGCACAGATACGCAGTATTTT
CASSPRNLGRGSTDTQYF
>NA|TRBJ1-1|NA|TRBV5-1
TGCGCCAGCAGCTTCTACGGGTACACTGAAGCTTTCTTT
CASSFYGYTEAFF
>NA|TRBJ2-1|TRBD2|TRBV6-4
TGTGCCAGCAGTACTAGCGGGGGGGCCCCCTACAATGAGCAGTTCTTC
CASSTSGGAPYNEQFF
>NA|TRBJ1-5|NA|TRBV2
TGTGCCAGCGGAGGGACCAAATTAGGCAATCAGCCCCAGCATTTT
CASGGTKLGNQPQHF
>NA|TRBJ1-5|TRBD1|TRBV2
TGTGCCAGCAGACCAGGGGGCGTTCAGCCCCAGCATTTT
CASRPGGVQPQHF
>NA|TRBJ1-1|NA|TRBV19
TGTGCCAGTAGTTTCTGGGGGGAGACTGAAGCTTTCTTT
CASSFWGETEAFF
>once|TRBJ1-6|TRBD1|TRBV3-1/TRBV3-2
TGTGCCAGCAGCCAGCCTGCGTGGGACAGGGGGTTTTCACCCCTCCACTTT
CASSQPAWDRGFSPLHF
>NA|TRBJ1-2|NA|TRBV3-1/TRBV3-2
TGTGCCAGCAGCCAAGAAGCGATTGGCTACACCTTC
CASSQEAIGYTF
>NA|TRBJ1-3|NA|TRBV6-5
TGTGCCAGCAGGCGTTCGCTCGGAGAAAACACCATATATTTT
CASRRSLGENTIYF
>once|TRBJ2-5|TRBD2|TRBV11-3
TGTGCCAGCAGCGCGGGACTAGCGGGGGGGGCGGAGACCCAGTACTTC
CASSAGLAGGAETQYF
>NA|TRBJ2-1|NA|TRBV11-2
TGTGCCAGCAGCTTAGGGCGGGGGCCATCCTACAATGAGCAGTTCTTC
CASSLGRGPSYNEQFF
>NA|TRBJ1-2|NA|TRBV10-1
TGCGCCAGCAGCCCCGGGACTTGGCTTAACTATGGCTACACCTTC
CASSPGTWLNYGYTF
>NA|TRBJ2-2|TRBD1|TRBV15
TGTGCCACCAGCGAAGGGACAGGTCCGAACACCGGGGAGCTGTTTTTT
CATSEGTGPNTGELFF
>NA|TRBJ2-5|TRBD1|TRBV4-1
TGCGCCAGCAGCCAAGGACAGGGGACCCAAGAGACCCAGTACTTC
CASSQGQGTQETQYF
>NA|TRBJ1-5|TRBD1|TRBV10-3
TGTGCCATCAGGGGGACAGATAGCAATCAGCCCCAGCATTTT
CAIRGTDSNQPQHF
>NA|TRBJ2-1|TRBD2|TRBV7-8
TGTGCCAGCAGCTTATTCGTCCTACTAGCGGGGGGAAACAATGAGCAGTTCTTC
CASSLFVLLAGGNNEQFF
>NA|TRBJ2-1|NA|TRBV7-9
TGTGCCAGCAGCCCCCTTCGTGGGGCGATTAAGGAGTTCTTC
CASSPLRGAIKEFF
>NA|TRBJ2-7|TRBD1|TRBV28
TGTGCCAGCAGTTCCGGGACAGGGGCACCCTACGAGCAGTACTTC
CASSSGTGAPYEQYF
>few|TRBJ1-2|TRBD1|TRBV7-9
TGTGCCAGCAGCTTACCACAGGGGGCCGGAGGCTACACCTTC
CASSLPQGAGGYTF